The clone carrying this T cell receptor (beta chain) was seen a single time. The data are from a study of blood T cell repertoires in COVID-19. Study as a whole: The United States, Italy and Spain supplied acute and convalescent COVID-19 samples.

Generated by immunoSEQ multiplex PCR, the TCRdb table keeps only in-frame clones and is missing some. The sample has fewer than 400,000 clones; about nine tenths are singletons. CDR1 SGHRS and CDR2 YFSETQ come from the germline V gene. The V and J ends lost 0 bases and 1 base, in that order; junction bases with no gene match: 15. The CDR3 is 19 amino acids. This receptor was identified in a woman aged 25 to 39 with COVID-19, enrolled during active disease. Material for sequencing was peripheral blood. The chain is built from TRBV5-1 and TRBJ2-5; 7 bases are shared with TRBD1. Written as DNA, the CDR3 is TGCGCCAGCAGCTTGGTACAACTAACAGGGGCAATGGGCCAAGAGACCCAGTACTTC. Its protein product is CASSLVQLTGAMGQETQYF.